This TCR beta chain was identified in a study of spatial heterogeneity in lung cancer. Whole-study results and caveats: Intratumoral expanded alpha and beta TCR counts were found to track tumor mutation counts.

This clonotype was observed many times. Its antigen is still unknown. This beta chain is an off-target read within a library intended for alpha chains, so its frequency means little. Germline values: CDR1 DFQATT, CDR2 SNEGSKA (reference sequence). V dropped 5 bases and J dropped 9 bases, with 17 bases sitting between them. There are 13 residues in the CDR3. Stated time point: sample taken at primary tumor resection. A single record per CDR3 protein comes from TCRdb applying MiXCR to the 5' RACE reads. The sample carries approximately 7,100 distinct CDR3 sequences, roughly an eighth recorded once. The receptor's source is a male donor with early-stage non-small cell lung cancer. J is TRBJ2-1 and V is TRBV20-1, with D perhaps matching TRBD2 (5 bases). This material consisted of lung tumor tissue, taken at surgery. The CDR3 loop is CSAPYRGEAEQFF. The CDR3 region has the DNA TGCAGTGCTCCCTATCGGGGAGAGGCTGAGCAGTTCTTC.